These T cell receptor beta chains were read from a single sample in a study of blood T cells in healthy people across ages. One entry per CDR3 protein results from TCRdb running MiXCR on the 5' RACE reads. The sample lists more than 550,000 distinct CDR3 sequences, 22% occurring once. The sample was blood. The origin of the receptors is a man between 65 and 85 years old in good health. Both conserved end residues are part of each CDR3.

v_gene	j_gene	CDR3aa
TRBV19	TRBJ2-5	CASSMPAGPKTQYF
TRBV28	TRBJ2-2	CASSSPGHMNTGELFF
TRBV7-2	TRBJ2-7	CASSETGLLAYEQYF
TRBV12-3/TRBV12-4	TRBJ1-6	CASTTGGSSPLHF
TRBV29-1	.	CSVTAWTGKNEQFF
TRBV6-5	TRBJ1-2	CASREDSVYGYTF
TRBV19	TRBJ2-5	CASSIQRGRQETQYF
TRBV6-6	TRBJ2-5	CASSNTGGEETQYF
TRBV12-3/TRBV12-4	TRBJ2-7	CASRGLGVNEQYF
TRBV12-3/TRBV12-4	TRBJ1-5	CASSLPNRPQHF
TRBV5-1	TRBJ1-2	CASSLAVTVDDYTF
TRBV5-1	TRBJ1-1	CASSLWELGMNTEAFF
TRBV9	TRBJ2-5	CASSPKGTLLQETQYF
TRBV7-2	TRBJ1-5	CASSSGTLSNQPQHF
TRBV5-1	TRBJ2-3	CASSLRNTLSTDTQYF
TRBV20-1	TRBJ2-3	CSAIVNRGRTDTQYF
TRBV5-5	TRBJ1-2	CASSLGGRVGYGYTF
TRBV20-1	TRBJ1-2	CSAKDPLAPLGYTF
TRBV14	TRBJ1-2	CASSQGGQLYPFNYGYTF
TRBV20-1	TRBJ1-5	CSARDWTQPQHF
TRBV15	.	CATSRESGGAFNEQFF
TRBV12-3/TRBV12-4	TRBJ1-1	CASSQHRGNTEAFF
TRBV20-1	TRBJ1-1	CSARWPVDGREAFF
TRBV7-2	.	CASSLEAGRGNRYEQYF
TRBV18	TRBJ2-5	CASSKGQKETQYF
TRBV6-1	TRBJ1-2	CASSDRRSGYTF
TRBV28	TRBJ1-2	CASSSGQGMSSYTF
TRBV20-1	TRBJ1-5	CSARFPGGHRPQHF
TRBV5-1	TRBJ2-5	CASSLGGSSQETQYF
TRBV11-3	TRBJ1-2	CASSFGQRPYGYTF
TRBV29-1	TRBJ2-7	CSGERDYEQYF
TRBV21-1	TRBJ1-4	CASSKGQATNEKLFF
TRBV7-8	TRBJ2-7	CASSLLAPPSYEQYF
TRBV3-1	TRBJ2-3	CASSQGEPGPSTDTQYF
TRBV18	TRBJ1-5	CASSPGRDDQPQHF
TRBV7-9	TRBJ2-5	CASSPGTSGGLGETQYF
TRBV29-1	.	CSGQGHEQFF
TRBV2	TRBJ2-1	CASSAGARYNEQFF
TRBV6-2/TRBV6-3	TRBJ2-1	CASRQNRGTSVEQFF
TRBV5-6	TRBJ2-7	CATKRGHNYEQYF
TRBV24-1	.	CATRQTQYF
TRBV27	TRBJ1-4	CATQRKGGEKLFF
TRBV10-3	TRBJ1-1	CAISESDDGTEAFF
TRBV7-2	TRBJ2-3	CASSLWGSGGTDTQYF
TRBV7-2	TRBJ2-3	CASSSSGYPTDTQYF
TRBV6-5	TRBJ2-5	CASSYDRVETQYF
TRBV5-6	TRBJ1-1	CASSLEGRLEALF
TRBV5-1	TRBJ2-3	CASSQHRATDTQYF
TRBV20-1	TRBJ1-6	CSAERDGTGVSPLHF
TRBV7-3	TRBJ2-2	CASSLGPPYGELFF
TRBV7-9	TRBJ2-5	CASSFGRGNQETQYF
TRBV6-1	TRBJ1-1	CASSEALLSF
TRBV30	TRBJ1-2	CAWSVRGYNYGYTF
TRBV20-1	TRBJ2-3	CSAPHGGLDTQYF
TRBV5-1	TRBJ1-2	CASSLSGGRYNYGYTF
TRBV7-9	TRBJ2-7	CASSEQGNKQYF